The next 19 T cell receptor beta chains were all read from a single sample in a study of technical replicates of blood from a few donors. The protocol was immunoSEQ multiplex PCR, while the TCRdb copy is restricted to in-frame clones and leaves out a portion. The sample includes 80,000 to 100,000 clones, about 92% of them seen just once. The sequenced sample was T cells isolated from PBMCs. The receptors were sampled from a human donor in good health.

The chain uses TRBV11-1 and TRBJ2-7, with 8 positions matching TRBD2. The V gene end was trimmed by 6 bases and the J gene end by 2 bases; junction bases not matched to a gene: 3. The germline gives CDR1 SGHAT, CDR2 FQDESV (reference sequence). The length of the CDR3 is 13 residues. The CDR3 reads CASSLAGTYEQYF. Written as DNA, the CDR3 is TGTGCCAGCAGTCTAGCGGGTACCTACGAGCAGTACTTC. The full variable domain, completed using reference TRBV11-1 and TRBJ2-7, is EAEVAQSPRYKITEKSQAVAFWCDPISGHATLYWYRQILGQGPELLVQFQDESVVDDSQLPKDRFSAERLKGVDSTLKIQPAELGDSAMYLCASSLAGTYEQYFGPGTRLTVT.

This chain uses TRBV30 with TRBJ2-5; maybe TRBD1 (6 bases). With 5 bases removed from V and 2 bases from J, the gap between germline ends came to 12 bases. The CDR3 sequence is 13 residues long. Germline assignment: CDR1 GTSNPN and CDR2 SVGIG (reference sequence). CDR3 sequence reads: CAWGWTVQETQYF. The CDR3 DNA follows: TGTGCCTGGGGGTGGACAGTTCAAGAGACCCAGTACTTC.

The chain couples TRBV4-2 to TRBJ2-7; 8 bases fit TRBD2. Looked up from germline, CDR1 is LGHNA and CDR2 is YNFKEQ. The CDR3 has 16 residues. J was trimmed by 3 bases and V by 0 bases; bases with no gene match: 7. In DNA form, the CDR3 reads TGTGCCAGCAGCCAAGAGGCCGGTAGCGGGATCTACGAGCAGTACTTC. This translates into CASSQEAGSGIYEQYF.

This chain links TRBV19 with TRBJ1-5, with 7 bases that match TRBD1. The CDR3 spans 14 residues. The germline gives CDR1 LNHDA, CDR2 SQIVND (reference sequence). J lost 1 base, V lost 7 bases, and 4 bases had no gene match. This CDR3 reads CASKIRGSNQPQHF. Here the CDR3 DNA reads TGTGCCAGTAAAATCAGGGGGAGCAATCAGCCCCAGCATTTT.

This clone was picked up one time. The CDR3 sequence: CASSTSGGAGPDTQYF. The CDR3, as DNA: TGCGCCAGCAGCACCTCGGGGGGGGCGGGGCCAGATACGCAGTATTTT. The chain combines TRBV4-1 with TRBJ2-3; 8 bases are shared with TRBD2. The V segment lost 5 bases and the J segment 4 bases; nucleotides outside the gene matches: 11. Germline-derived CDR1 and CDR2 are MGHRA and YSYEKL. This CDR3 comprises 16 residues.

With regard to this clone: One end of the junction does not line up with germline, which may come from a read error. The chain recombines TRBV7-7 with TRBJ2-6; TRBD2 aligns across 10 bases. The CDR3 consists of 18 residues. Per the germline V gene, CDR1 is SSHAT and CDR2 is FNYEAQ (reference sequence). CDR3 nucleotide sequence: TGTGCTAGCAGCCCCACGGCTAGCGGGAGCTCTGGGGCCAACGTCCTGACTTTC. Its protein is CASSPTASGSSGANVLTF.

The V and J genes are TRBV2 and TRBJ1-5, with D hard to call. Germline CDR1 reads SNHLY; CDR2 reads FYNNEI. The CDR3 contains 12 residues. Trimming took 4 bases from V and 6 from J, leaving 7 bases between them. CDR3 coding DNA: TGTGCCAGCAGTGCATTGAGTCAGCCCCAGCATTTT. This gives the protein CASSALSQPQHF.

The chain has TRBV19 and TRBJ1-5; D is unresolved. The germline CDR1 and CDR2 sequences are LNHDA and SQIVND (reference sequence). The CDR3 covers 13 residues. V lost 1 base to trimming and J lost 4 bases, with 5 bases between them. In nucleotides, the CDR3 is TGTGCCAGTAGTATAGGGGCGAATCAGCCCCAGCATTTT. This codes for CASSIGANQPQHF.

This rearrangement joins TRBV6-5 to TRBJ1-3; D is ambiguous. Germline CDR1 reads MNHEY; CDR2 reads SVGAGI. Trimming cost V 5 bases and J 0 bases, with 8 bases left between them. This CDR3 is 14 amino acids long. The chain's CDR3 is CASSPFSSGNTIYF. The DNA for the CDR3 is TGTGCCAGCAGTCCGTTCAGCTCTGGAAACACCATATATTTT.

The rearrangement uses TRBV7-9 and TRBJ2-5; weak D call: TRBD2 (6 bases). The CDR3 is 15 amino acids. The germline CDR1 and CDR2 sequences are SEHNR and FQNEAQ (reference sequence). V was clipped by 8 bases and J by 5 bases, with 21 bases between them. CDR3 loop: CASSAGTHRRETQYF. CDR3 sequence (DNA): TGTGCCAGCTCTGCCGGGACTCACAGGCGGGAGACCCAGTACTTC.

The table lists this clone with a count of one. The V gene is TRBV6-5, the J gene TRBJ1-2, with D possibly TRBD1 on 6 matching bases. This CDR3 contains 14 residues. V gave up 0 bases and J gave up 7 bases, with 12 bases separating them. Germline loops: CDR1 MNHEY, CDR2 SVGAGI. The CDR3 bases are TGTGCCAGCAGTTACTCCGGACAGACCGGTGGCTACACCTTC. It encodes CASSYSGQTGGYTF.

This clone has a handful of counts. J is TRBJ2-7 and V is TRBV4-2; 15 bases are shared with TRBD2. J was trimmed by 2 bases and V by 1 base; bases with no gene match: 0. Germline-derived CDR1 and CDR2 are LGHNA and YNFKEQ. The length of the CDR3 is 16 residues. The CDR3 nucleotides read TGTGCCAGCAGCCAAGGGACTAGCGGGAGGGCCTACGAGCAGTACTTC. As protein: CASSQGTSGRAYEQYF.

CDR3 nucleotides: TGTGCCAGCAGCTTCGACAGGACTGGGGAGACCCAGTACTTC. Translating it yields CASSFDRTGETQYF. The chain employs TRBV7-2 and TRBJ2-5, with D perhaps TRBD1 (6 bases). Trimming removed 3 bases from V and 5 bases from J, with 13 bases in between. This CDR3 spans 14 amino acids. In germline, CDR1 is SGHTA, CDR2 FQGNSA.

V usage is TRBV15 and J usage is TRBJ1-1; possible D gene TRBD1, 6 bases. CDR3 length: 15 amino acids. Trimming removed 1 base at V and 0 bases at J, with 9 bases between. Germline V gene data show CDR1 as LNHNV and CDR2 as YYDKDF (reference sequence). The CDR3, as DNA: TGTGCCACCAGCAGAGGGACAGCCTTGAACACTGAAGCTTTCTTT. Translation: CATSRGTALNTEAFF.

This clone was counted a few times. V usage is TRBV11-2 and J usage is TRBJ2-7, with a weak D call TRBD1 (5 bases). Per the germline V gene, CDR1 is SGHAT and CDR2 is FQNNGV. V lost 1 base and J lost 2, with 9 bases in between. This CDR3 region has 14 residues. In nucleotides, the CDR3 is TGTGCCAGCAGCTTAGTAAGGGGTACCTACGAGCAGTACTTC. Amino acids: CASSLVRGTYEQYF.

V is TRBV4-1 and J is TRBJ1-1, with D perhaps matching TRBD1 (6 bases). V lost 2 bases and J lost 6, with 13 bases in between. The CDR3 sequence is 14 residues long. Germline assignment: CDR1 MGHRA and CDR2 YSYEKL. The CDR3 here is CASSQYRDTAEAFF. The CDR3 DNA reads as TGCGCCAGCAGCCAATACCGGGACACCGCTGAAGCTTTCTTT.

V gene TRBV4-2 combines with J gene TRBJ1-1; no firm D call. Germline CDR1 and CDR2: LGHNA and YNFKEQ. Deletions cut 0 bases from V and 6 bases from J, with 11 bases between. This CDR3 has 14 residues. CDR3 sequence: CASSQDGRNAEAFF. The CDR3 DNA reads TGTGCCAGCAGCCAAGATGGCCGAAACGCTGAAGCTTTCTTT.

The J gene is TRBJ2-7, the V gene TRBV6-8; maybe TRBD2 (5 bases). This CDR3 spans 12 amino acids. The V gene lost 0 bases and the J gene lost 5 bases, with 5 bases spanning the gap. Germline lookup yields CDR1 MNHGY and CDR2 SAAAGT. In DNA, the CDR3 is TGTGCCAGCAGTTACTCGAGGGACGAGCAGTACTTC. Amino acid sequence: CASSYSRDEQYF.

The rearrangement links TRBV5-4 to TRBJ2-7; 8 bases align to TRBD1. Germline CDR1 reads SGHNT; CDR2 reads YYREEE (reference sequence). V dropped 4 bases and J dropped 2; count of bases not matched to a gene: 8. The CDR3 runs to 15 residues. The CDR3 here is CASSLRDRIPYEQYF. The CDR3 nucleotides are TGTGCCAGCAGCCTCCGGGACAGGATTCCCTACGAGCAGTACTTC. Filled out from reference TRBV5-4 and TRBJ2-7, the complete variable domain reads ETGVTQSPTHLIKTRGQQVTLRCSSQSGHNTVSWYQQALGQGPQFIFQYYREEENGRGNFPPRFSGLQFPNYSSELNVNALELDDSALYLCASSLRDRIPYEQYFGPGTRLTVT.